Shown below are 8 T cell receptor beta chains from a single sample sequenced in a study of blood T cell repertoires in COVID-19. The protocol was immunoSEQ multiplex PCR, while the TCRdb copy is restricted to in-frame clones and leaves out a portion. The sample records tens of thousands of clones, roughly 78% being singletons. Sequenced material: peripheral blood. Receptor source: a man in his 70s with acute or convalescent COVID-19.

This sequence joins TRBV6-5 and TRBJ1-1, with a possible D match to TRBD1 (5 bases). This CDR3 has 12 residues. Germline CDR1 is MNHEY and CDR2 is SVGAGI. V lost 7 bases and J lost 5, with 11 bases in between. CDR3 amino acids: CASNTGGTEAFF. Here the CDR3 DNA reads TGTGCCAGCAACACGGGGGGAACTGAAGCTTTCTTT.

J is TRBJ1-3 and V is TRBV6-6, with D maybe TRBD1 (5 bases). Germline lookup yields CDR1 MNHNY and CDR2 SVGAGI (reference sequence). Trimming took 7 bases from V and 0 from J, leaving 10 bases between them. The CDR3 totals 14 residues. CDR3 amino acids: CASNVGGSGNTIYF. CDR3 sequence (DNA): TGTGCCAGCAATGTGGGGGGCTCTGGAAACACCATATATTTT.

The rearrangement joins TRBV29-1 to TRBJ1-3, with a possible D match to TRBD1 (5 bases). V was shortened by 0 bases and J by 5 bases, with 14 bases between the two germline ends. The CDR3 is made up of 15 amino acids. The germline V gene encodes CDR1 SQVTM and CDR2 ANQGSEA. The CDR3 bases are TGCAGCGTTGAAGATCGGGGGGGACTGAGAAACACCATATATTTT. The encoded protein is CSVEDRGGLRNTIYF.

This chain uses TRBV7-2 with TRBJ1-1, with D possibly matching TRBD1 (6 bases). This CDR3 region has 14 residues. CDR1 and CDR2 from the germline V gene are SGHTA and FQGNSA. Trimming took 5 bases from V and 3 from J, leaving 13 bases between them. The CDR3 spells CASSIPGADTEAFF. DNA of the CDR3: TGTGCCAGCAGCATCCCAGGGGCCGACACTGAAGCTTTCTTT.

The rearrangement links TRBV14 to TRBJ2-6; tentatively, D is TRBD1 (6 bases). CDR1 and CDR2 (germline): SGHDN, FVKESK. The ends were cut back, 1 base at V and 2 bases at J, with 12 bases in the middle. The CDR3 length is 17 residues. CDR3 in amino acids: CASSQVKQGTGANVLTF. The CDR3 nucleotides are TGTGCCAGCAGCCAAGTCAAACAGGGAACTGGGGCCAACGTCCTGACTTTC.

The chain combines TRBV4-1 with TRBJ2-7, with 10 bases aligning to TRBD1. Per germline, CDR1 MGHRA and CDR2 YSYEKL. V shed 8 bases, J shed 5 bases, and the junction held 12 bases outside the gene matches. The CDR3 spans 15 residues. This CDR3 reads CASRRPGQGYHEQYF. The CDR3 DNA follows: TGCGCCAGCCGAAGGCCGGGACAGGGGTACCACGAGCAGTACTTC.

This chain joins TRBV19 and TRBJ1-5; D is uncertain. Trimming removed 3 bases at V and 5 bases at J, with 8 bases between. The CDR3 spans 13 residues. The germline CDR1 and CDR2 sequences are LNHDA and SQIVND (reference sequence). The CDR3 DNA reads as TGTGCCAGTAGTATTGGGCAACATCAGCCCCAGCATTTT. Translated: CASSIGQHQPQHF.

This clone was counted once. The chain uses TRBV7-9 and TRBJ2-5; TRBD1 matches 8 bases. The CDR3 is 15 amino acids. CDR1 is SEHNR, CDR2 FQNEAQ, per germline (reference sequence). V lost 4 bases, J lost 5 bases, and 9 bases stayed unmatched. CDR3 sequence: CASSSGQGVLETQYF. The DNA for the CDR3 is TGTGCCAGCAGCTCCGGACAGGGCGTTTTGGAGACCCAGTACTTC.